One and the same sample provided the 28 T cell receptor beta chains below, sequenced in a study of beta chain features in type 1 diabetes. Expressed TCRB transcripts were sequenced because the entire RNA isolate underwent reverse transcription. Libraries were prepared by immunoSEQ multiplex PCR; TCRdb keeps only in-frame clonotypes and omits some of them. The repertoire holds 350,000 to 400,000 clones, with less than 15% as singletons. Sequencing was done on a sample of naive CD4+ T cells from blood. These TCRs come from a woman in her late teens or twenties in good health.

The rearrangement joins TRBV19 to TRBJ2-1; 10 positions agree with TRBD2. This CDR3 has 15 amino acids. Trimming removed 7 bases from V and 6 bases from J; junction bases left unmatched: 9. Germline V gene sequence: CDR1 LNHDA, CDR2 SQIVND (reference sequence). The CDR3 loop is CASKETSGRGNEQFF. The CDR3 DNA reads TGTGCCAGTAAGGAGACTAGCGGGCGAGGCAATGAGCAGTTCTTC.

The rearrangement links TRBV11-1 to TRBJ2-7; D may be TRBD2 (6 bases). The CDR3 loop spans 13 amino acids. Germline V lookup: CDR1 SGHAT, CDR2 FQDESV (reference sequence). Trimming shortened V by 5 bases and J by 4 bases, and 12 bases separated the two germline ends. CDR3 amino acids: CASSLSGLYEQYF. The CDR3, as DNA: TGTGCCAGCAGCCTGTCGGGACTTTACGAGCAGTACTTC.

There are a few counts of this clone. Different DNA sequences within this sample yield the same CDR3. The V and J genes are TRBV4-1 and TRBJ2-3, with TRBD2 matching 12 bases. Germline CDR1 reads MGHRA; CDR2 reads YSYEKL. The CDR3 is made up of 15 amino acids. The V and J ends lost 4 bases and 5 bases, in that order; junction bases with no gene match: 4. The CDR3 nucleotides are TGCGCCAGCAGCCCGAGACTAGCGGGAGTAGATACGCAGTATTTT. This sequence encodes CASSPRLAGVDTQYF.

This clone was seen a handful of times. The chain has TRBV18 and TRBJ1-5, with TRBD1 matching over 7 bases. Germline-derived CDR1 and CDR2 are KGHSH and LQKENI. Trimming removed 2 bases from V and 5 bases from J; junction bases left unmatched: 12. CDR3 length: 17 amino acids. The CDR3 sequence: CASSPSTIQGTDQPQHF. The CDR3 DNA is TGTGCCAGCTCACCATCGACAATACAGGGGACAGATCAGCCCCAGCATTTT.

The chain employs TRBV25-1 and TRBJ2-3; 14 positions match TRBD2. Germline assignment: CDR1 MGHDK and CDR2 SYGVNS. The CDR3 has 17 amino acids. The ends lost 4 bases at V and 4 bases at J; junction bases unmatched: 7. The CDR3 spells CASSAGGLAGGADTQYF. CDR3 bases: TGTGCCAGCAGTGCAGGAGGACTAGCGGGAGGCGCAGATACGCAGTATTTT. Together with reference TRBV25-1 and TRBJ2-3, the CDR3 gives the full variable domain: EADIYQTPRYLVIGTGKKITLECSQTMGHDKMYWYQQDPGMELHLIHYSYGVNSTEKGDLSSESTVSRIRTEHFPLTLESARPSHTSQYLCASSAGGLAGGADTQYFGPGTRLTVL.

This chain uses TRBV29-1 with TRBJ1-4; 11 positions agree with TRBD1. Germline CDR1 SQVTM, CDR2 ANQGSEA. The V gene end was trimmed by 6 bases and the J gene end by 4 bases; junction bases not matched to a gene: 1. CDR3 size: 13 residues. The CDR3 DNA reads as TGCAGCGTGGGGACAGGGGGTAATGAAAAACTGTTTTTT. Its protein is CSVGTGGNEKLFF.

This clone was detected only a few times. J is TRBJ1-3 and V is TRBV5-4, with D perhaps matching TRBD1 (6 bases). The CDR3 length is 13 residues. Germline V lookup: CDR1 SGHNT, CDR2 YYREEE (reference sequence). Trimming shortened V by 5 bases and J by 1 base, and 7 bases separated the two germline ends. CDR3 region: CASSQGSGNTIYF. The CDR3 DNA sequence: TGTGCCAGCAGTCAGGGGTCTGGAAACACCATATATTTT.

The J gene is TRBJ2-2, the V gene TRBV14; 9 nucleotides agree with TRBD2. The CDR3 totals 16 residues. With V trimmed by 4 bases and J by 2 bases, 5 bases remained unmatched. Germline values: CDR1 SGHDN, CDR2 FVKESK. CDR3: CASSPRLAANTGELFF. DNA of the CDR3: TGTGCCAGCAGCCCCCGACTAGCGGCAAACACCGGGGAGCTGTTTTTT.

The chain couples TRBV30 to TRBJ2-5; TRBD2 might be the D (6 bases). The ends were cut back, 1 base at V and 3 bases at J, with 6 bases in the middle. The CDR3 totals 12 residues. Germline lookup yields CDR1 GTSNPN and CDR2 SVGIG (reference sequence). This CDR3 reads CAWSGGEETQYF. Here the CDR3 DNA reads TGTGCCTGGAGTGGGGGGGAAGAGACCCAGTACTTC.

CDR3 sequence reads: CAYFGTGRNEQYF. In DNA form, the CDR3 reads TGTGCCTACTTCGGGACAGGGAGGAACGAGCAGTACTTC. The gene calls are TRBV30 and TRBJ2-7, with 9 bases lining up with TRBD1. Germline lookup yields CDR1 GTSNPN and CDR2 SVGIG (reference sequence). This CDR3 is 13 amino acids long. Trimming removed 7 bases from V and 5 bases from J; junction bases left unmatched: 9.

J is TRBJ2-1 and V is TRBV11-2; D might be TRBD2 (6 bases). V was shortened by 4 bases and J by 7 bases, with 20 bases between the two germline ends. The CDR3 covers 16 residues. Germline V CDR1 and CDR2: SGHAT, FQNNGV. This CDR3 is CASSSRLGSGWNEQFF. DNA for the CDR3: TGTGCCAGCAGCTCAAGACTAGGGTCAGGGTGGAATGAGCAGTTCTTC.

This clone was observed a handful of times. The CDR3 is CASSKADGGFSGTEAFF. CDR3 coding DNA: TGTGCCAGCAGCAAAGCGGATGGTGGCTTCTCGGGAACTGAAGCTTTCTTT. V and J are TRBV21-1 and TRBJ1-1. TRBV21-1 is described as a pseudogene. There are 17 residues in the CDR3.

The CDR3: CASTNGFGRGTPETQYF. As DNA, the CDR3 is TGTGCCAGTACCAACGGGTTCGGCAGGGGCACTCCAGAGACCCAGTACTTC. V usage is TRBV19 and J usage is TRBJ2-5, with a possible D match to TRBD1 (6 bases). CDR1 and CDR2 (germline): LNHDA, SQIVND (reference sequence). The CDR3 runs to 17 residues. Trimming shortened V by 7 bases and J by 4 bases, and 25 bases separated the two germline ends.

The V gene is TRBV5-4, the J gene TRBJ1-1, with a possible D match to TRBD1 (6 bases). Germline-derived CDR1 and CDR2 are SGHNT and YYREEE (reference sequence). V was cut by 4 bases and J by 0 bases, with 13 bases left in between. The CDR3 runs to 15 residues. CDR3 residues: CASSGGGPLNTEAFF. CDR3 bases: TGTGCCAGCAGCGGGGGCGGGCCGCTGAACACTGAAGCTTTCTTT. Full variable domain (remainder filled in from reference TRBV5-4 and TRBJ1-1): ETGVTQSPTHLIKTRGQQVTLRCSSQSGHNTVSWYQQALGQGPQFIFQYYREEENGRGNFPPRFSGLQFPNYSSELNVNALELDDSALYLCASSGGGPLNTEAFFGQGTRLTVV.

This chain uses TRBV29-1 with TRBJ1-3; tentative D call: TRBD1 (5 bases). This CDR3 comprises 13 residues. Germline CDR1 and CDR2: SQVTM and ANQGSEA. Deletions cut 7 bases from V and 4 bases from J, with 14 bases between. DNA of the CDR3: TGCAGCGGACACGCCCGGGGGGGAAACACCATATATTTT. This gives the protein CSGHARGGNTIYF. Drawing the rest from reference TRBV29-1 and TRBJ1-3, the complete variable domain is SAVISQKPSRDICQRGTSLTIQCQVDSQVTMMFWYRQQPGQSLTLIATANQGSEATYESGFVIDKFPISRPNLTFSTLTVSNMSPEDSSIYLCSGHARGGNTIYFGEGSWLTVV.

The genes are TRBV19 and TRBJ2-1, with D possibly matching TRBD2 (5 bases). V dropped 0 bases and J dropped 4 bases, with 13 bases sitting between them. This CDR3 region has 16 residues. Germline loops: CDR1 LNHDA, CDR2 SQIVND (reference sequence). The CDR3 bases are TGTGCCAGTAGTATAGAGGGCTCGGGGAAATACAATGAGCAGTTCTTC. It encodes CASSIEGSGKYNEQFF.

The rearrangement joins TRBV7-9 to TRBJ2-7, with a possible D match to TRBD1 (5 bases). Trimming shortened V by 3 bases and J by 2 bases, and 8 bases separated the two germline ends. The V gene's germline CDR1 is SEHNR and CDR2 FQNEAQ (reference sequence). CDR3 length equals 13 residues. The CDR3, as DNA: TGTGCCAGCAGCTTCGCAGGGACCTACGAGCAGTACTTC. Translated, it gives CASSFAGTYEQYF.

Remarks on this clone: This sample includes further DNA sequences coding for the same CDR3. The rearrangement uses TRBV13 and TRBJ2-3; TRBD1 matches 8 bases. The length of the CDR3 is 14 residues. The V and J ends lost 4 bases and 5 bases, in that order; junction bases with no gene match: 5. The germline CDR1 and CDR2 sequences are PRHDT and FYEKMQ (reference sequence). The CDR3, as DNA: TGTGCCAGCAGCTCCCCAGGGGGCGGAGATACGCAGTATTTT. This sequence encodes CASSSPGGGDTQYF. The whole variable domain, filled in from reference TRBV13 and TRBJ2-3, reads AAGVIQSPRHLIKEKRETATLKCYPIPRHDTVYWYQQGPGQDPQFLISFYEKMQSDKGSIPDRFSAQQFSDYHSELNMSSLELGDSALYFCASSSPGGGDTQYFGPGTRLTVL.

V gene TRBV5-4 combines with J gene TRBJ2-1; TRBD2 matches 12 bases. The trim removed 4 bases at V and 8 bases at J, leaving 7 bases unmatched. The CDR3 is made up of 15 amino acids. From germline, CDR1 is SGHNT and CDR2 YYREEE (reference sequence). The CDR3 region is CASSQTSGSRDEQFF. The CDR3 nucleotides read TGTGCCAGCAGCCAGACTAGCGGGAGTCGGGATGAGCAGTTCTTC.

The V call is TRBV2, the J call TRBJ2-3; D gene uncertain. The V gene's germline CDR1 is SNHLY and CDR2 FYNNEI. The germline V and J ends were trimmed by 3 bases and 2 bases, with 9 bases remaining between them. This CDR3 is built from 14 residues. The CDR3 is CASSESRHTDTQYF. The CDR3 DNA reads TGTGCCAGCAGTGAGAGCAGGCACACAGATACGCAGTATTTT.

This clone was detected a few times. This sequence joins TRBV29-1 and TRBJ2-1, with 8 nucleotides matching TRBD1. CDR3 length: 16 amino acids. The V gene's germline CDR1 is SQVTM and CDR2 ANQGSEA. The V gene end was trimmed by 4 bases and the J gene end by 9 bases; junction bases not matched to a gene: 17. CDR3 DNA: TGCAGCGTTGCCGCCTTCAGACAGGGGTCGGATCCTGAGCAGTTCTTC. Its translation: CSVAAFRQGSDPEQFF.

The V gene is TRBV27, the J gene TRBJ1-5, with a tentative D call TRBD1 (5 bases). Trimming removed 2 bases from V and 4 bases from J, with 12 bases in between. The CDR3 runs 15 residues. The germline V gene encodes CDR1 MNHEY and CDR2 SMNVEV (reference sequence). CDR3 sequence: CASSLQGFGNQPQHF. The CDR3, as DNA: TGTGCCAGCAGTTTACAGGGATTCGGGAATCAGCCCCAGCATTTT.

The DNA for the CDR3 is TGTGCCAGCAGCTTCGGTCTAGCGGGAGGTGGGGAGCAGTTCTTC. Translated, it gives CASSFGLAGGGEQFF. The gene calls are TRBV7-2 and TRBJ2-1; 11 nucleotides agree with TRBD2. After removal of 3 bases from V and 10 bases from J, the junction contained 8 bases not matched to a gene. Germline V gene sequence: CDR1 SGHTA, CDR2 FQGNSA. The CDR3 spans 15 residues.

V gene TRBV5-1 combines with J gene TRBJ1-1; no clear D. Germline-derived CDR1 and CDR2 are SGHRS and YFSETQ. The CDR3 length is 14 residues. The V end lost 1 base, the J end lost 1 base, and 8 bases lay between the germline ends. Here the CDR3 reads CASSLITENTEAFF. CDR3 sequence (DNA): TGCGCCAGCAGCTTGATTACAGAGAACACTGAAGCTTTCTTT.

The CDR3 coding sequence is TGTGCCAGTAGTATCCGACACTTAGCCTACGAGCAGTACTTC. Encoded protein: CASSIRHLAYEQYF. The genes are TRBV19 and TRBJ2-7; unclear D gene. Germline V lookup: CDR1 LNHDA, CDR2 SQIVND (reference sequence). CDR3 length equals 14 residues. The V and J ends lost 3 bases and 2 bases respectively, with 11 bases between them.

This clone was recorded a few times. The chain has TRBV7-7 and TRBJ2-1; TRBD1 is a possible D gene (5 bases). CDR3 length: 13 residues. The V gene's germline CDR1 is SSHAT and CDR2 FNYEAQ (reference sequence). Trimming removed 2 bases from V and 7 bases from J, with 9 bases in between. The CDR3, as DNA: TGTGCCAGCAGCTTAAGGTGGACAAATGAGCAGTTCTTC. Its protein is CASSLRWTNEQFF.

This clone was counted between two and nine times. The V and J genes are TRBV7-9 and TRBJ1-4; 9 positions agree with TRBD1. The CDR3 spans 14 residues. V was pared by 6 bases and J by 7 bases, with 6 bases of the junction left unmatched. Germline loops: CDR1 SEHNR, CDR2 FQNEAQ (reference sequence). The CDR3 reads CASSSGQGGEKLFF. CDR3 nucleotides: TGTGCCAGCAGTTCGGGACAGGGAGGTGAAAAACTGTTTTTT.

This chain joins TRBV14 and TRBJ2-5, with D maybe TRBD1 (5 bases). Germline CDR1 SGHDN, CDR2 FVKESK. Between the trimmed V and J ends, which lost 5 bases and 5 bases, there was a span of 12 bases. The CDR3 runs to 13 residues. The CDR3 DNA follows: TGTGCCAGCAGCATCAGGGTACGGGAGACCCAGTACTTC. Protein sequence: CASSIRVRETQYF. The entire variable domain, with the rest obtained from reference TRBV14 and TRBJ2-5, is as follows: EAGVTQFPSHSVIEKGQTVTLRCDPISGHDNLYWYRRVMGKEIKFLLHFVKESKQDESGMPNNRFLAERTGGTYSTLKVQPAELEDSGVYFCASSIRVRETQYFGPGTRLLVL.